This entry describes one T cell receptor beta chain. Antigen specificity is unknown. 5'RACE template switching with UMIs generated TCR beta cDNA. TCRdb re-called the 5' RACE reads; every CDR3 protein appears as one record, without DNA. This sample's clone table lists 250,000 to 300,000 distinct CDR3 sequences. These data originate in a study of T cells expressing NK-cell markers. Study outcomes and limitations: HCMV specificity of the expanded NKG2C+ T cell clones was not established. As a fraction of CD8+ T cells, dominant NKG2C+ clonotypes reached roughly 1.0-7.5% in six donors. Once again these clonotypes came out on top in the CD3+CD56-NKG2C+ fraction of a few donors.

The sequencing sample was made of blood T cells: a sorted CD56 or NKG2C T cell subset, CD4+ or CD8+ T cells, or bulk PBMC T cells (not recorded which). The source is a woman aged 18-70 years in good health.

CDR3 residues: CASTSPTLARSTDTQYF. This chain links TRBV11-2 with TRBJ2-3; TCRdb's D call, TRBD2, is unchecked because there is no DNA. Germline-derived CDR1 and CDR2 are SGHAT and FQNNGV. This CDR3 spans 17 amino acids.